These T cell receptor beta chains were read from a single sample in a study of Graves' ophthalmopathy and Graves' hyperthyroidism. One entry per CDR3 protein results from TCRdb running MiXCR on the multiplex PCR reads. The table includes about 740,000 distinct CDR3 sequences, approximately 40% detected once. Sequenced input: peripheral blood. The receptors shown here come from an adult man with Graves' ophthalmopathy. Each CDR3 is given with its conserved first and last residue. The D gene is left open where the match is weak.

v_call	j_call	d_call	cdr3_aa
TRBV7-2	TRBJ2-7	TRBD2	CASSTRDYYYEQYF
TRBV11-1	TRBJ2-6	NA	CASSTTAGTVGVGASVLTF
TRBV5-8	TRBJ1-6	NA	CASSLRPYNSPLHF
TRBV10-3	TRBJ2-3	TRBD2	CAISEGLATDTQYF
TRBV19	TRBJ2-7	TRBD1	CASSMGTGGSYEQYF
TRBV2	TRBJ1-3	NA	CASKVTGTWGNTIYF
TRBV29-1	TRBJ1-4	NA	CSVGTGTGEKLFF
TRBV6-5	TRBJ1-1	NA	CASKHPNTEAFF
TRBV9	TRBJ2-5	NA	CASSVTGGAQRETQYF
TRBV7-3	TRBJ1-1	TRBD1	CASSIKTGGTEAFF
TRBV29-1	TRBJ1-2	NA	CSVEEGVQVRSYGYTF
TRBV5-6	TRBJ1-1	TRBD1	CASSWTGVNTEAFF
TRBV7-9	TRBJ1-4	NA	CASSLDGGAANEKLFF
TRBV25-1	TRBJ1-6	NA	CASSREPSSYNSPLHF
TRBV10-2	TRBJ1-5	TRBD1	CASSPSRGTGAQPQHF
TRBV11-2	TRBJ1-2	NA	CASSLASGEDGYTF
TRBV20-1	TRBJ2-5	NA	CSARANTQETQYF
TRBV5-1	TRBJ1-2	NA	CASSLFGKEGYGYTF
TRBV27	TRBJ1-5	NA	CASRKVVGQPQHF
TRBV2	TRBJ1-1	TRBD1	CASSEDRGPEAFF
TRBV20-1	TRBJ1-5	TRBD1	CSARVGLWGTGGNQPQHF
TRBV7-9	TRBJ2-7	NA	CASSLVDSFYEQYF
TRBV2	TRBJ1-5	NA	CASRWDTSQHF
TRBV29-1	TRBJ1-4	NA	CSVDGGPEKLFF
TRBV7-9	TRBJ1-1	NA	CASSPDGPNEAFF
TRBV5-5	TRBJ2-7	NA	CASSLDGAGEQYF
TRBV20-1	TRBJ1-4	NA	CSASGSRANEKLFF
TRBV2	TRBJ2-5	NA	CASSFGDKASETQYF
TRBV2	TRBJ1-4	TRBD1	CASRRNTGTGNEKLFF
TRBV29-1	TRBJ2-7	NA	CSVEVGRYEQYF
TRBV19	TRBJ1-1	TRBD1	CASSRRGLTEAFF
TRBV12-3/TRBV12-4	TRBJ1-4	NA	CASIDTLISSEKLFF
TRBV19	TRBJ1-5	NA	CASSLGGFGSNQPQHF
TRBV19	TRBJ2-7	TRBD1	CASSAQDRGVYEQYF
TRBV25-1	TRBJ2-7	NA	CASSSSATSYEQYF
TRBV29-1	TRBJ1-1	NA	CSVCSTPGLRDTEAFF
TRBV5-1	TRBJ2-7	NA	CASRRPGEGNNEQYF
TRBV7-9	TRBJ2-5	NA	CASSEEWQETQYF
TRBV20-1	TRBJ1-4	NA	CSAKHATNEKLFF
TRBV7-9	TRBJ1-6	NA	CASSLAGRSDSPLHF
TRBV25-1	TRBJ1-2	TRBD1	CASSATTGGVGGYTF
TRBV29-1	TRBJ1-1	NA	CSVADQMNTEAFF
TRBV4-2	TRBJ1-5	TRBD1	CASSSTGGYEPQHF
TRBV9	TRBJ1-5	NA	CASSRTVSNQPQHF
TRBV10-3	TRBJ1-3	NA	CAISESTVSGNTIYF
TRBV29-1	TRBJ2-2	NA	CSVEGVGNTGELFF
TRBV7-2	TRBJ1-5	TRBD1	CASSPSTGTSNQPQHF
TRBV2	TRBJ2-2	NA	CASSGRITGELFF
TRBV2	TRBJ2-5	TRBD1	CASSDSRFKDRGQETQYF
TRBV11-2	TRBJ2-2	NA	CASSAGLASSGELFF